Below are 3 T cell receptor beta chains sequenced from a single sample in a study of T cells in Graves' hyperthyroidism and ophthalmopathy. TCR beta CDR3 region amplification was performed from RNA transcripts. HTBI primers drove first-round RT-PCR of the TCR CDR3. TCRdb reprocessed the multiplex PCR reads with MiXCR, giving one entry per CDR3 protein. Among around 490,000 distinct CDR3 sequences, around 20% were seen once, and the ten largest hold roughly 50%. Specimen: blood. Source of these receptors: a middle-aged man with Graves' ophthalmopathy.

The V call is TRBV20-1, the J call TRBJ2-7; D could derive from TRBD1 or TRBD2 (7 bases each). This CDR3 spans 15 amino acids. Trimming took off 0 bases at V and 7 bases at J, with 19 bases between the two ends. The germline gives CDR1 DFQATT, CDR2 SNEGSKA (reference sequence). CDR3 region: CSARDRGGPPWEQYF. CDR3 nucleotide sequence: TGCAGTGCTAGAGACAGGGGGGGGCCACCCTGGGAGCAGTACTTC.

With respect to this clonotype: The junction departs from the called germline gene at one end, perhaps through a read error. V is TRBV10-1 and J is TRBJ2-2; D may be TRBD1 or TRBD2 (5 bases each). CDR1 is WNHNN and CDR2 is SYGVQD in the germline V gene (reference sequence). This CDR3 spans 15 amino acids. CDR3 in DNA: TGCGCCAGCAGTGGAGGGACCCCGAACGCCGGGGAGCTGTTTTTT. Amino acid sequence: CASSGGTPNAGELFF.

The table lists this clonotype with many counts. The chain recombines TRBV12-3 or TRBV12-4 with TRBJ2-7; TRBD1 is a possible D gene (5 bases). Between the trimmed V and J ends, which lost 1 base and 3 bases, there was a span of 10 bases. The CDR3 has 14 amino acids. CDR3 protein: CASSLVGHLYEQYF. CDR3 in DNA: TGTGCCAGCAGTTTAGTAGGACACCTCTACGAGCAGTACTTC.